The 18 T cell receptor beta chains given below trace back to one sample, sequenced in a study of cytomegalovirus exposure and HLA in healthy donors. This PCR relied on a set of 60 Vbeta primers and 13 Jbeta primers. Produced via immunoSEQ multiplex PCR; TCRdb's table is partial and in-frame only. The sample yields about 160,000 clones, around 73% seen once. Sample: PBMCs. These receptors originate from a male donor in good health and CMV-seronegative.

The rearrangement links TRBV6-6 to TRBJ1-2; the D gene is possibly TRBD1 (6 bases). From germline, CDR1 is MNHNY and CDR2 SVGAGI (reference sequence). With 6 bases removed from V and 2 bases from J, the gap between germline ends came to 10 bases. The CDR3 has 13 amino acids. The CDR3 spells CASRMDRNYGYTF. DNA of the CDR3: TGTGCCAGCAGAATGGACAGAAACTATGGCTACACCTTC.

CDR3 region: CASSFGLAGVTDTQYF. CDR3 coding DNA: TGTGCCAGCAGCTTCGGACTAGCGGGGGTCACAGATACGCAGTATTTT. V gene TRBV7-8 combines with J gene TRBJ2-3, with 13 nucleotides matching TRBD2. The CDR3 extends over 16 amino acids. The V and J ends lost 3 bases and 2 bases, in that order; junction bases with no gene match: 2. Germline V lookup: CDR1 SGHVS, CDR2 FQNEAQ.

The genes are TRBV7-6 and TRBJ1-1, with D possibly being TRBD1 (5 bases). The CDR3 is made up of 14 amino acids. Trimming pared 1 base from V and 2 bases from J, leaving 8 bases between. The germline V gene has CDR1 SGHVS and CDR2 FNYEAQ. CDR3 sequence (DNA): TGTGCCAGCAGCTTAGGGGGGGGTAACACTGAAGCTTTCTTT. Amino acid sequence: CASSLGGGNTEAFF.

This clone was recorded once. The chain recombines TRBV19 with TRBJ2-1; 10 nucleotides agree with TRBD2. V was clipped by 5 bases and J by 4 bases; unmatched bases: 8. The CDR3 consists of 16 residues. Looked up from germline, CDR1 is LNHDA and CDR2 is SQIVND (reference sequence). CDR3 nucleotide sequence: TGTGCCAGTAGTGTCGTAGCGGGGGGCCGATACAATGAGCAGTTCTTC. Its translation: CASSVVAGGRYNEQFF.

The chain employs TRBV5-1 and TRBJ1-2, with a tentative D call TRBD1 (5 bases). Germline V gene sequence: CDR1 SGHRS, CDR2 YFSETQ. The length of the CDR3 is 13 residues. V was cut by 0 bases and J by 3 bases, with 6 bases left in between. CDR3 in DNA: TGCGCCAGCAGCTTGGTAGGGGACTATGGCTACACCTTC. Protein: CASSLVGDYGYTF.

The CDR3 loop reads CASSGDRGYEQYF. CDR3 coding DNA: TGCGCCAGCAGCGGGGACAGGGGCTACGAGCAGTACTTC. The gene calls are TRBV5-1 and TRBJ2-5; the match to TRBD1 covers 10 bases. The J call may be incorrect, as the DNA end agrees better with TRBJ2-7. Per the germline V gene, CDR1 is SGHRS and CDR2 is YFSETQ. The CDR3 loop spans 13 amino acids.

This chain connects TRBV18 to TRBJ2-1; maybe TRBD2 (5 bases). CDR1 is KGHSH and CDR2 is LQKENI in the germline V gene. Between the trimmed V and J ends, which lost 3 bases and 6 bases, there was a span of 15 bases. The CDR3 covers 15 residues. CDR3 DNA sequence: TGTGCCAGCTCACCGGGGAACGTCGCGGGCAATGAGCAGTTCTTC. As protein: CASSPGNVAGNEQFF.

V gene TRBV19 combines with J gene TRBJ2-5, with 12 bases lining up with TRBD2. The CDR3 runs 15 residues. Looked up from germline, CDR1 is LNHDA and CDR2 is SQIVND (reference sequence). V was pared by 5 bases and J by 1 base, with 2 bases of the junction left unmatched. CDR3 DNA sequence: TGTGCCAGTAGTCAACTAGCGGGGGGCCAAGAGACCCAGTACTTC. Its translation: CASSQLAGGQETQYF.

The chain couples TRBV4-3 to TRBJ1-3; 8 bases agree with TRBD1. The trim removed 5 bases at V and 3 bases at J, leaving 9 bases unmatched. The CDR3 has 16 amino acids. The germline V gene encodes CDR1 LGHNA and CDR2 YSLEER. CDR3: CASSTNRGIDGNTIYF. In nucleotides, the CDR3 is TGCGCCAGCAGCACCAACAGGGGGATAGATGGAAACACCATATATTTT.

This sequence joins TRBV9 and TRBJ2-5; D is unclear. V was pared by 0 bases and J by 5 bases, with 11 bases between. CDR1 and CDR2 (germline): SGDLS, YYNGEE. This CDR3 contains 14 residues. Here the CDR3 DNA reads TGTGCCAGCAGCGTAGGTCGTCAGGCGGAGACCCAGTACTTC. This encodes CASSVGRQAETQYF.

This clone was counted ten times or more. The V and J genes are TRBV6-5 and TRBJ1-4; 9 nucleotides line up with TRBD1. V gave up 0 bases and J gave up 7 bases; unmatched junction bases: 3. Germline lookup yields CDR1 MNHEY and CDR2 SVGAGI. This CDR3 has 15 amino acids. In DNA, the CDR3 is TGTGCCAGCAGTTACTCCAGACAGGGGGGTGAAAAACTGTTTTTT. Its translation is CASSYSRQGGEKLFF.

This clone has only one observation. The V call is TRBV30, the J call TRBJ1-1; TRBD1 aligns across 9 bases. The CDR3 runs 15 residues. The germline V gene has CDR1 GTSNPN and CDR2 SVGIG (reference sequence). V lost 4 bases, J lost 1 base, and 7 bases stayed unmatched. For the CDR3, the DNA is TGTGCCTGGAAAGACCAGGGACAGGGGAACACTGAAGCTTTCTTT. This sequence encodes CAWKDQGQGNTEAFF.

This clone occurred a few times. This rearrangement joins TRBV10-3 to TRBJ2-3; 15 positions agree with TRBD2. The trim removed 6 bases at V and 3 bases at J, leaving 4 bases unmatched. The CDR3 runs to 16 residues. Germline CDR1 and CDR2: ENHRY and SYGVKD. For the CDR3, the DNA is TGTGCCATCAGACCCGGACTAGCGGGGGGGACAGATACGCAGTATTTT. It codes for CAIRPGLAGGTDTQYF.

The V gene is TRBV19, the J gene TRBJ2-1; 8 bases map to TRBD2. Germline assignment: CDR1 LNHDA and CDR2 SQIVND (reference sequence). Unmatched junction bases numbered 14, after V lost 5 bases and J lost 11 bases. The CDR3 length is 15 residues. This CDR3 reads CASSLGLGLPMKQFF. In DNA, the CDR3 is TGTGCCAGTAGTTTGGGACTAGGGTTACCAATGAAGCAGTTCTTC.

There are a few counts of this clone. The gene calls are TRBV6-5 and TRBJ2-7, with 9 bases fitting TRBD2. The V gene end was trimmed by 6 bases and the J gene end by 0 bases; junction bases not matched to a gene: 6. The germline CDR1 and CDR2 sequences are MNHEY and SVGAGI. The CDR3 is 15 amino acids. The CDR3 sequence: CASSDTSGFSYEQYF. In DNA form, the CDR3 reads TGTGCCAGCAGCGACACTAGCGGGTTCTCCTACGAGCAGTACTTC.

CDR3: CSVAAGGRNTIYF. The CDR3, as DNA: TGCAGCGTTGCCGCAGGGGGAAGAAACACCATATATTTT. This chain uses TRBV29-1 with TRBJ1-3; 7 bases are a match to TRBD1. Trimming cost V 4 bases and J 5 bases; bases outside gene matches: 5. CDR3 length: 13 amino acids. The germline CDR1 and CDR2 sequences are SQVTM and ANQGSEA.

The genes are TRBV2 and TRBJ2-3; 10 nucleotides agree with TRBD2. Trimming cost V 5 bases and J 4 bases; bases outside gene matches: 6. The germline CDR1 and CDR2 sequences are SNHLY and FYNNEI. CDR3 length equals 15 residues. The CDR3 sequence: CASSIAGGSPDTQYF. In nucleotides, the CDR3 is TGTGCCAGCAGTATAGCGGGGGGTTCTCCAGATACGCAGTATTTT.

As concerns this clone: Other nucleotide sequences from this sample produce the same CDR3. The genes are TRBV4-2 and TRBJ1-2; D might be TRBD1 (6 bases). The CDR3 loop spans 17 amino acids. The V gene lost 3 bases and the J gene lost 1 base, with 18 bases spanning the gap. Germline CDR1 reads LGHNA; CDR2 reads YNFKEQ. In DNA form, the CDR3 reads TGTGCCAGCAGCCAGGAGGGGGGGAGGGCGATTAACTATGGCTACACCTTC. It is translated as CASSQEGGRAINYGYTF.